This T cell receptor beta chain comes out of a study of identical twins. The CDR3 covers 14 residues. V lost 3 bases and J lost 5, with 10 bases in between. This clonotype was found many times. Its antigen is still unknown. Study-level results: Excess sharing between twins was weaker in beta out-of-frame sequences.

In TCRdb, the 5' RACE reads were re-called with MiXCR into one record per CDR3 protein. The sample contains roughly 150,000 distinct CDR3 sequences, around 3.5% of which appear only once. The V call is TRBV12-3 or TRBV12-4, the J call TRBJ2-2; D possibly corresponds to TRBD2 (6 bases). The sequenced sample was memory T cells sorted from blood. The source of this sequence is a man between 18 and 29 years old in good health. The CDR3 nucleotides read TGTGCCAGCAGTTTGACGGGAGCGACCGGGGAGCTGTTTTTT. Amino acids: CASSLTGATGELFF.